The next 29 T cell receptor beta chains were all read from a single sample in a study of blood T cell repertoires in COVID-19. The repertoire was sequenced with immunoSEQ multiplex PCR; TCRdb's copy has only in-frame clones and lacks some. Of around 120,000 clones listed, 82% were seen once; the top ten hold less than 9%. Sequenced sample: peripheral blood. These receptor sequences come from a man in his 70s with active or convalescent COVID-19.

The chain combines TRBV4-3 with TRBJ1-2; 10 bases match TRBD1. The germline V gene has CDR1 LGHNA and CDR2 YSLEER. The CDR3 runs 13 residues. J was trimmed by 7 bases and V by 5 bases; bases with no gene match: 4. CDR3 in amino acids: CASSYGQGGGYTF. CDR3 DNA: TGCGCCAGCAGCTACGGACAGGGGGGTGGCTACACCTTC.

The gene calls are TRBV28 and TRBJ2-7; 7 bases map to TRBD1. Germline assignment: CDR1 MDHEN and CDR2 SYDVKM. V shed 8 bases and J 4 bases; nucleotides not matched to a gene: 14. The CDR3 contains 15 residues. CDR3 in DNA: TGTGCCAGCGTATCGGCAGGGACAGTGCTTTACGAGCAGTACTTC. Translated, it gives CASVSAGTVLYEQYF.

The chain is built from TRBV3-1 (or the pseudogene TRBV3-2) and TRBJ1-2, with 7 bases lining up with TRBD1. This CDR3 is built from 13 residues. The V segment lost 0 bases and the J segment 10 bases; nucleotides outside the gene matches: 5. Per the germline V gene, CDR1 is LGHDT and CDR2 is YNNKEL (reference sequence). The CDR3 bases are TGTGCCAGCAGCCAAGATAGCAGGGGGGACTACACCTTC. It encodes CASSQDSRGDYTF.

Ten or more counts support this clone. The chain employs TRBV30 and TRBJ1-4; D unresolved. Germline V gives CDR1 GTSNPN, CDR2 SVGIG (reference sequence). The CDR3 has 15 amino acids. The V end was cut by 0 bases, the J end by 8 bases, with 16 bases between. The DNA of the CDR3 is TGTGCCTGGAGTGTCACTAGACACGGAGGGGAAAAACTGTTTTTT. Its translation: CAWSVTRHGGEKLFF. The variable domain in full, completed from reference TRBV30 and TRBJ1-4, reads SQTIHQWPATLVQPVGSPLSLECTVEGTSNPNLYWYRQAAGRGLQLLFYSVGIGQISSEVPQNLSASRPQDRQFILSSKKLLLSDSGFYLCAWSVTRHGGEKLFFGSGTQLSVL.

The rearrangement links TRBV7-9 to TRBJ1-1; the D is unclear. The V end was cut by 5 bases, the J end by 11 bases, with 9 bases between. The CDR3 has 10 amino acids. CDR1 is SEHNR and CDR2 is FQNEAQ in the germline V gene (reference sequence). The CDR3 loop is CASSPRRAFF. In DNA form, the CDR3 reads TGTGCCAGCAGCCCGAGGAGGGCTTTCTTT.

V is TRBV3-1 (or the pseudogene TRBV3-2) and J is TRBJ2-7; 11 bases line up with TRBD2. Germline V lookup: CDR1 LGHDT, CDR2 YNNKEL (reference sequence). The CDR3 is made up of 16 amino acids. Trimming took 0 bases from V and 6 from J; bases not matched to a gene: 7. CDR3 DNA: TGTGCCAGCAGCCAAGATATAGCGGGAGGGCCAGGCGAGCAGTACTTC. It codes for CASSQDIAGGPGEQYF.

The chain joins TRBV28 to TRBJ1-1; 8 bases align to TRBD1. Germline CDR1 and CDR2: MDHEN and SYDVKM. This CDR3 spans 13 amino acids. With V trimmed by 7 bases and J by 4 bases, 5 bases remained unmatched. The CDR3 bases are TGTGCCAGCACCTTCGACAGGGGCACTGAAGCTTTCTTT. Translation: CASTFDRGTEAFF. The variable domain in full, with the rest retrieved from reference TRBV28 and TRBJ1-1, is DVKVTQSSRYLVKRTGEKVFLECVQDMDHENMFWYRQDPGLGLRLIYFSYDVKMKEKGDIPEGYSVSREKKERFSLILESASTNQTSMYLCASTFDRGTEAFFGQGTRLTVV.

This chain connects TRBV15 to TRBJ1-1, with 7 positions matching TRBD1. The CDR3 runs 14 residues. In germline, CDR1 is LNHNV, CDR2 YYDKDF (reference sequence). V shed 7 bases, J shed 6 bases, and the junction held 11 bases outside the gene matches. CDR3 in DNA: TGTGCCACCACCGACGAAGGGGGCCGGGCTGAAGCTTTCTTT. This gives the protein CATTDEGGRAEAFF. Drawing the rest from reference TRBV15 and TRBJ1-1, the complete variable domain is DAMVIQNPRYQVTQFGKPVTLSCSQTLNHNVMYWYQQKSSQAPKLLFHYYDKDFNNEADTPDNFQSRRPNTSFCFLDIRSPGLGDTAMYLCATTDEGGRAEAFFGQGTRLTVV.

The chain uses TRBV24-1 and TRBJ2-1, with D possibly being TRBD2 (5 bases). Per germline, CDR1 KGHDR and CDR2 SFDVKD. V was trimmed by 6 bases and J by 0 bases, leaving 11 bases between them. This CDR3 spans 15 amino acids. CDR3 in amino acids: CATSSRTHSYNEQFF. DNA for the CDR3: TGTGCCACCAGTTCCCGGACTCACTCCTACAATGAGCAGTTCTTC.

The chain joins TRBV7-2 to TRBJ2-1, with D perhaps TRBD1 (5 bases). The CDR3 is made up of 13 amino acids. V was pared by 0 bases and J by 8 bases, with 8 bases between. CDR1 and CDR2 (germline): SGHTA, FQGNSA. The CDR3 loop is CASSLARVDEQFF. CDR3 DNA sequence: TGTGCCAGCAGCTTAGCCAGGGTTGATGAGCAGTTCTTC.

The chain has TRBV5-1 and TRBJ1-5; D is ambiguous. This CDR3 comprises 15 residues. The germline gives CDR1 SGHRS, CDR2 YFSETQ. Trimming removed 4 bases from V and 4 bases from J, with 15 bases in between. CDR3 region: CASSPQGGLNQPQHF. CDR3 in DNA: TGCGCCAGCAGCCCCCAAGGAGGGCTTAATCAGCCCCAGCATTTT.

The V and J genes are TRBV6-4 and TRBJ2-7; D is possibly TRBD1 (6 bases). The CDR3 totals 14 residues. Germline CDR1 MRHNA, CDR2 SNTAGT. The V and J ends lost 4 bases and 7 bases respectively, with 17 bases between them. Here the CDR3 DNA reads TGTGCCAGCAGTGCCGAGGCCGGGCAGGGGGAGCAGTACTTC. Protein product: CASSAEAGQGEQYF.

The CDR3 spells CASSPPALQETQYF. Written as DNA, the CDR3 is TGTGCCAGCTCACCACCGGCCCTGCAAGAGACCCAGTACTTC. The chain links TRBV18 to TRBJ2-5; no clear D. Deletions cut 0 bases from V and 2 bases from J, with 7 bases between. Germline V gene data show CDR1 as KGHSH and CDR2 as LQKENI. The CDR3 has 14 residues.

The chain links TRBV23-1 to TRBJ1-2, with no clear D. TRBV23-1 is given ORF status, its function remaining uncertain. This CDR3 is built from 17 residues. Deletions cut 0 bases from V and 5 bases from J, with 19 bases between. DNA of the CDR3: TGCGCCAGCAGTCAATCAGGGCAGCGGAGGACGGGGTATGGCTACACCTTC. Its protein is CASSQSGQRRTGYGYTF.

The chain uses TRBV3-1 (or the pseudogene TRBV3-2) and TRBJ2-5; TRBD2 agrees at 7 bases. Germline V CDR1 and CDR2: LGHDT, YNNKEL (reference sequence). The CDR3 spans 13 residues. J was trimmed by 5 bases and V by 3 bases; bases with no gene match: 3. CDR3 amino acids: CASSQRERETQYF. CDR3 bases: TGTGCCAGCAGCCAGCGGGAGCGCGAGACCCAGTACTTC.

The chain joins TRBV9 to TRBJ2-5; 9 nucleotides line up with TRBD2. CDR3 length: 16 residues. V lost 4 bases and J lost 1; bases outside the gene matches: 8. CDR1 SGDLS and CDR2 YYNGEE come from the germline V gene. In DNA, the CDR3 is TGTGCCAGCAGCTCACGAGCGGGAGGCGTCCAAGAGACCCAGTACTTC. Translated: CASSSRAGGVQETQYF.

The chain uses TRBV4-3 and TRBJ1-5, with TRBD1 identical over 7 bases. V dropped 1 base and J dropped 4; count of bases not matched to a gene: 4. Germline CDR1 and CDR2: LGHNA and YSLEER. The CDR3 covers 15 residues. The CDR3 nucleotides are TGCGCCAGCAGCCAAGGAGGGGGCCCAAATCAGCCCCAGCATTTT. Translated: CASSQGGGPNQPQHF.

This chain uses TRBV2 with TRBJ2-1; no clear D gene. Trimming stripped 6 bases from V and 4 bases from J, with 4 bases between. The CDR3 has 11 residues. Germline lookup yields CDR1 SNHLY and CDR2 FYNNEI. Here the CDR3 DNA reads TGTGCCAGCAGCGGTTACAATGAGCAGTTCTTC. Translated: CASSGYNEQFF.

This clone was counted between two and nine times. The genes are TRBV23-1 and TRBJ1-2; TRBD1 agrees at 8 bases. TRBV23-1 is placed among ORFs of uncertain function. The CDR3 has 17 amino acids. J was trimmed by 7 bases and V by 2 bases; bases with no gene match: 15. CDR3 loop: CASSQRYRQGALVGYTF. CDR3 nucleotide sequence: TGCGCCAGCAGTCAAAGATATAGGCAGGGGGCTTTGGTTGGCTACACCTTC.

The chain recombines TRBV5-1 with TRBJ2-2; D is possibly TRBD1 (6 bases). V was clipped by 0 bases and J by 7 bases, with 10 bases between them. Germline V gives CDR1 SGHRS, CDR2 YFSETQ. The CDR3 spans 14 residues. The DNA for the CDR3 is TGCGCCAGCAGCTTGGCCTTGGACAGCGGGGAGCTGTTTTTT. It yields the protein CASSLALDSGELFF.

The chain combines TRBV27 with TRBJ2-7, with D possibly matching TRBD2 (6 bases). The germline V gene has CDR1 MNHEY and CDR2 SMNVEV (reference sequence). Trimming shortened V by 6 bases and J by 2 bases, and 14 bases separated the two germline ends. CDR3 length: 14 residues. Written as DNA, the CDR3 is TGTGCCAGCAGCCCTGGAGGGCACGCCTACGAGCAGTACTTC. Its translation: CASSPGGHAYEQYF.

This chain uses TRBV4-2 with TRBJ2-1; 8 nucleotides agree with TRBD2. V was pared by 1 base and J by 2 bases, with 7 bases of the junction left unmatched. CDR1 LGHNA and CDR2 YNFKEQ come from the germline V gene. The CDR3 spans 17 residues. The CDR3 bases are TGTGCCAGCAGCCAAGTTAGTGCGGGGGGCACCTACAATGAGCAGTTCTTC. This encodes CASSQVSAGGTYNEQFF.

This clone was observed many times. This chain connects TRBV11-3 to TRBJ1-2, with 7 nucleotides matching TRBD1. The CDR3 contains 16 residues. The germline gives CDR1 SGHNT, CDR2 YENEEA. Trimming cost V 2 bases and J 0 bases; bases outside gene matches: 6. The CDR3 DNA sequence: TGTGCCAGCAGCTTACAGGGGGTCGGAGCTAACTATGGCTACACCTTC. Amino acid sequence: CASSLQGVGANYGYTF.

V is TRBV6-5 and J is TRBJ1-5; D is ambiguous. This CDR3 region has 13 residues. Trimming took off 4 bases at V and 1 base at J, with 5 bases between the two ends. From germline, CDR1 is MNHEY and CDR2 SVGAGI. CDR3 region: CASSFVSNQPQHF. As DNA, the CDR3 is TGTGCCAGCAGTTTCGTCAGCAATCAGCCCCAGCATTTT.

V gene TRBV2 combines with J gene TRBJ2-4; weak D call: TRBD2 (6 bases). CDR3 length: 13 residues. V gave up 5 bases and J gave up 9 bases, with 14 bases separating them. Germline V gene data show CDR1 as SNHLY and CDR2 as FYNNEI. In nucleotides, the CDR3 is TGTGCCAGCAGTCCCTTAATGGGGGGCATTCAGTACTTC. Its translation is CASSPLMGGIQYF.

This clone was picked up one time. The chain joins TRBV27 to TRBJ2-6; TRBD1 matches 8 bases. The junction had 2 bases not matched to a gene; V was cut back by 4 bases and J by 0 bases. There are 16 residues in the CDR3. CDR1 is MNHEY, CDR2 SMNVEV, per germline (reference sequence). The CDR3 DNA is TGTGCCAGCAGTTGGACAGGGACCTCTGGGGCCAACGTCCTGACTTTC. Protein: CASSWTGTSGANVLTF.

This rearrangement joins TRBV14 to TRBJ2-7, with TRBD1 matching 9 bases. V dropped 0 bases and J dropped 4; count of bases not matched to a gene: 13. The CDR3 extends over 18 amino acids. CDR1 SGHDN and CDR2 FVKESK come from the germline V gene. The CDR3, as DNA: TGTGCCAGCAGCCAAGATTTCGGGGGACAGGGTTTTGGGTACGAGCAGTACTTC. This translates into CASSQDFGGQGFGYEQYF. Filled out from reference TRBV14 and TRBJ2-7, the complete variable domain reads EAGVTQFPSHSVIEKGQTVTLRCDPISGHDNLYWYRRVMGKEIKFLLHFVKESKQDESGMPNNRFLAERTGGTYSTLKVQPAELEDSGVYFCASSQDFGGQGFGYEQYFGPGTRLTVT.

This clone was seen a handful of times. The chain joins TRBV4-2 to TRBJ1-2, with 7 nucleotides matching TRBD1. This CDR3 has 15 residues. The germline V gene encodes CDR1 LGHNA and CDR2 YNFKEQ. V lost 6 bases to trimming and J lost 5 bases; unmatched junction nucleotides: 12. The CDR3 loop reads CASRSWSTGWYGYTF. CDR3 nucleotides: TGTGCCAGCAGGTCCTGGTCGACAGGGTGGTATGGCTACACCTTC.

The chain has TRBV2 and TRBJ2-2, with 9 bases aligning to TRBD2. CDR1 is SNHLY, CDR2 FYNNEI, per germline. The V and J ends lost 5 bases and 4 bases, in that order; junction bases with no gene match: 5. The CDR3 runs to 15 residues. CDR3 DNA sequence: TGTGCCAGCAGTTTGGCGGGGGGGCGCACCGGGGAGCTGTTTTTT. Translated, it gives CASSLAGGRTGELFF.